What follows are 17 T cell receptor beta chains derived from one specimen sequenced in a study of beta chain features in type 1 diabetes. The investigators reverse transcribed all of the isolated RNA, so they sequenced expressed TCRB transcripts. The protocol was immunoSEQ multiplex PCR, while the TCRdb copy is restricted to in-frame clones and leaves out a portion. Of 130,000 to 150,000 clones in the sample, around a tenth are singletons; the top ten hold around 0.63%. The sample comprised central memory CD4+ T cells from blood. These receptors all stem from a man in his late teens or twenties in good health.

This clone appeared a few times. This sequence joins TRBV7-2 and TRBJ2-3; 12 positions match TRBD1. After removal of 3 bases from V and 5 bases from J, the junction contained 3 bases not matched to a gene. The CDR3 spans 15 residues. Germline V CDR1 and CDR2: SGHTA, FQGNSA. The CDR3 nucleotides read TGTGCCAGCAGCTTGGGACAGGGGGCGGGAGATACGCAGTATTTT. Residues: CASSLGQGAGDTQYF.

This clone was seen a handful of times. The V call is TRBV28, the J call TRBJ1-1; TRBD1 matches 9 bases. The CDR3 has 14 residues. Germline V CDR1 and CDR2: MDHEN, SYDVKM. V lost 5 bases and J lost 2; bases outside the gene matches: 3. CDR3 DNA: TGTGCCAGCAGTGCGGACAGGGGCAACACTGAAGCTTTCTTT. It yields the protein CASSADRGNTEAFF.

This chain joins TRBV19 and TRBJ1-5; possible D gene TRBD1, 5 bases. Germline CDR1 and CDR2: LNHDA and SQIVND (reference sequence). The CDR3 has 13 residues. The V and J ends lost 11 bases and 5 bases respectively, with 16 bases between them. CDR3 DNA: TGTGCCGCTGGGGACGGGGGAGATCAGCCCCAGCATTTT. Translated: CAAGDGGDQPQHF.

J is TRBJ2-3 and V is TRBV18, with D perhaps TRBD1 (6 bases). V was cut by 3 bases and J by 8 bases, with 18 bases left in between. This CDR3 contains 15 residues. Germline V gene lookup returns CDR1 KGHSH and CDR2 LQKENI. The CDR3 spells CASSPNQGKESTQYF. CDR3 nucleotide sequence: TGTGCCAGCTCACCGAATCAGGGGAAGGAGAGTACGCAGTATTTT.

In this sample, this clone turned up a few times. V gene TRBV27 combines with J gene TRBJ1-2, with a tentative D call TRBD1 (5 bases). Germline V gene data show CDR1 as MNHEY and CDR2 as SMNVEV (reference sequence). Trimming took off 7 bases at V and 5 bases at J, with 11 bases between the two ends. The CDR3 runs to 12 residues. Written as DNA, the CDR3 is TGTGCCAGCACCCCGACAGAGTATGGCTACACCTTC. Translating gives CASTPTEYGYTF.

The chain combines TRBV14 with TRBJ1-1; D perhaps matches TRBD1 (6 bases). V was trimmed by 4 bases and J by 5 bases, leaving 17 bases between them. Germline values: CDR1 SGHDN, CDR2 FVKESK. CDR3 size: 15 residues. The CDR3 region is CASSLIQGVRTEAFF. Written as DNA, the CDR3 is TGTGCCAGCAGCCTAATACAGGGAGTTCGGACTGAAGCTTTCTTT.

A few counts support this clone. This rearrangement joins TRBV14 to TRBJ1-6; TRBD1 matches at 9 bases. The CDR3 is made up of 16 amino acids. Germline assignment: CDR1 SGHDN and CDR2 FVKESK. The V and J ends lost 0 bases and 8 bases, in that order; junction bases with no gene match: 5. CDR3 in amino acids: CASSQEPGQGYSPLHF. For the CDR3, the DNA is TGTGCCAGCAGCCAAGAACCGGGACAGGGATATTCACCCCTCCACTTT.

V usage is TRBV6-5 and J usage is TRBJ1-1; no firm D call. The CDR3 totals 11 residues. V lost 6 bases and J 6 bases, leaving 8 bases between the germline ends. The germline CDR1 and CDR2 sequences are MNHEY and SVGAGI. CDR3 sequence: CASSFIAEAFF. The CDR3 nucleotides are TGTGCCAGCAGCTTTATCGCTGAAGCTTTCTTT.

This clone was detected a few times. The V and J genes are TRBV15 and TRBJ1-2, with D maybe TRBD1 (6 bases). V shed 3 bases and J shed 4 bases, with 15 bases lying between them. This CDR3 contains 15 residues. The germline gives CDR1 LNHNV, CDR2 YYDKDF (reference sequence). CDR3 amino acids: CATSREFDRSYGYTF. DNA of the CDR3: TGTGCCACCAGCAGGGAATTCGACAGGAGCTATGGCTACACCTTC.

This clone appeared many times. The chain carries TRBV7-6 and TRBJ1-4; 9 bases map to TRBD1. The CDR3 runs 15 residues. CDR1 is SGHVS, CDR2 FNYEAQ, per germline. V lost 10 bases to trimming and J lost 4 bases; unmatched junction nucleotides: 10. As DNA, the CDR3 is TGTGCCACCTTCCCCTTGGACAGGGGTAATGAAAAACTGTTTTTT. It is translated as CATFPLDRGNEKLFF.

This rearrangement joins TRBV7-7 to TRBJ1-4, with 11 nucleotides matching TRBD1. CDR3 length: 15 amino acids. V shed 6 bases and J 5 bases; nucleotides not matched to a gene: 5. Germline loops: CDR1 SSHAT, CDR2 FNYEAQ (reference sequence). The CDR3 here is CASSYGTGGNEKLFF. CDR3 nucleotide sequence: TGTGCCAGCAGTTACGGGACAGGGGGGAATGAAAAACTGTTTTTT.

The genes are TRBV18 and TRBJ1-2; TRBD1 might be the D (5 bases). This CDR3 is built from 18 residues. Germline V gene sequence: CDR1 KGHSH, CDR2 LQKENI. V dropped 3 bases and J dropped 7 bases, with 27 bases sitting between them. The CDR3 sequence is CASSPVVKGNSGGAGYTF. The CDR3 nucleotides are TGTGCCAGCTCACCGGTTGTTAAGGGAAACAGTGGAGGGGCTGGCTACACCTTC.

This chain joins TRBV6-9 and TRBJ1-3; D ambiguous. Trimming took off 2 bases at V and 0 bases at J, with 8 bases between the two ends. Per the germline V gene, CDR1 is MNHGY and CDR2 is SVAAGI. CDR3 length equals 15 residues. The CDR3 region is CASSYRRLSGNTIYF. CDR3 in DNA: TGTGCCAGCAGTTATAGACGACTCTCTGGAAACACCATATATTTT.

The chain recombines TRBV30 with TRBJ1-3; tentative D call: TRBD1 (5 bases). In germline, CDR1 is GTSNPN, CDR2 SVGIG (reference sequence). V lost 4 bases and J 0 bases, leaving 10 bases between the germline ends. The CDR3 contains 14 residues. CDR3 nucleotides: TGTGCCTGGACAAGGGGAAGCTCTGGAAACACCATATATTTT. Its translation: CAWTRGSSGNTIYF.

Only a few counts were recorded for this clone. The gene calls are TRBV7-3 and TRBJ2-5, with a possible D match to TRBD2 (6 bases). This CDR3 is 15 amino acids long. Germline CDR1 SGHTA, CDR2 FQGTGA. The V gene lost 4 bases and the J gene lost 5 bases, with 17 bases spanning the gap. DNA for the CDR3: TGTGCCAGCAGCTCCGTCGGGGACTTTAGGGAGACCCAGTACTTC. Translated, it gives CASSSVGDFRETQYF.

This clone occurred a few times. The chain recombines TRBV7-2 with TRBJ2-5, with 13 bases matching TRBD2. Germline V gene sequence: CDR1 SGHTA, CDR2 FQGNSA. V shed 5 bases and J 5 bases; nucleotides not matched to a gene: 8. This CDR3 region has 16 residues. The CDR3 bases are TGTGCCAGCAGCCCCAGACTAGCGGGGGGCCGGGAGACCCAGTACTTC. Translated, it gives CASSPRLAGGRETQYF. Full variable domain (rest looked up from reference TRBV7-2 and TRBJ2-5): GAGVSQSPSNKVTEKGKDVELRCDPISGHTALYWYRQSLGQGLEFLIYFQGNSAPDKSGLPSDRFSAERTGGSVSTLTIQRTQQEDSAVYLCASSPRLAGGRETQYFGPGTRLLVL.

The chain carries TRBV5-1 and TRBJ1-2; tentatively, D is TRBD1 (5 bases). The CDR3 length is 15 residues. V was shortened by 0 bases and J by 5 bases, with 14 bases between the two germline ends. Per the germline V gene, CDR1 is SGHRS and CDR2 is YFSETQ. The chain's CDR3 is CASSLEGSVGYGYTF. The CDR3 region has the DNA TGCGCCAGCAGCTTGGAGGGGTCCGTGGGGTATGGCTACACCTTC. The whole variable domain, filled in from reference TRBV5-1 and TRBJ1-2, reads KAGVTQTPRYLIKTRGQQVTLSCSPISGHRSVSWYQQTPGQGLQFLFEYFSETQRNKGNFPGRFSGRQFSNSRSEMNVSTLELGDSALYLCASSLEGSVGYGYTFGSGTRLTVV.